This T cell receptor (beta chain) was sequenced for a study of blood T cell repertoires in COVID-19. The V and J ends lost 3 bases and 5 bases, in that order; junction bases with no gene match: 12. This CDR3 is built from 16 residues. CDR1 and CDR2 (germline): MGHRA, YSYEKL. How the authors handled the data: Reference gene primer amplification in the assay estimated nucleated cell counts. The data were produced by immunoSEQ multiplex PCR, yet TCRdb's version contains in-frame clones alone and is incomplete. The V and J calls and clone size are taken from that table; D and trimming were inferred from the DNA. Seen here are about 240,000 clones, roughly 90% observed once, and the top ten hold 7.2%.

The rearrangement links TRBV4-1 to TRBJ2-7; 8 positions agree with TRBD1. What was sequenced was peripheral blood. The receptor was derived from a man aged 55 to 70 who had recovered from COVID-19. DNA for the CDR3: TGCGCCAGCAGCCAGTACTCACAGGGGGGTCGCGACGAGCAGTACTTC. Its protein is CASSQYSQGGRDEQYF.